The clone carrying this T cell receptor (beta chain) has just a few counts. What it recognizes is unknown. The data derive from a study of T cell repertoires in cytomegalovirus infection. Study results and limitations: HLA-C-restricted CMV-specific TCR beta clonotypes were dominant in the ex vivo response. Cumulative frequency of public TCR beta families picked out carriers of CMV plus the relevant HLA.

TCRdb fed the reads into MiXCR, producing one record per CDR3 protein. The sample contains about 300,000 distinct CDR3 sequences, roughly a tenth of which appear only once. The CDR3 is 15 residues long. Deletions cut 5 bases from V and 4 bases from J, with 17 bases between. Germline assignment: CDR1 MNHEY and CDR2 SMNVEV (reference sequence). The sequencing input was PBMCs. The clonotype was recovered from a human donor in good health (CMV status not recorded). Some clones in this sample may be carry-over from other donors' samples. The rearrangement joins TRBV27 to TRBJ2-5; D might be TRBD1 (6 bases). CDR3 DNA: TGTGCCAGCAGTAAGATTGAGGGGGACCGAGAGACCCAGTACTTC. Its protein is CASSKIEGDRETQYF.